The 20 T cell receptor beta chains in this list originate from one sample, sequenced in a study of PD-L1 blockade in urothelial cancer. Time point here: peripheral blood 6 weeks after treatment start. Clones were read by immunoSEQ multiplex PCR, and TCRdb kept only the in-frame ones, dropping some. The sample yields approximately 83,000 clones, approximately 82% seen once. Sample: PBMCs, taken around atezolizumab (anti-PD-L1) treatment. All receptors derive from a man aged 65-85 years with urothelial cancer.

This clone appeared once. The chain carries TRBV19 and TRBJ1-4, with 7 bases aligning to TRBD1. CDR3 length equals 15 residues. The germline V gene encodes CDR1 LNHDA and CDR2 SQIVND (reference sequence). V gave up 1 base and J gave up 5 bases; unmatched junction bases: 4. The CDR3 DNA reads TGTGCCAGTAGTATAGGGGGGACAGTCAATGAAAAACTGTTTTTT. It yields the protein CASSIGGTVNEKLFF.

This chain links TRBV7-8 with TRBJ1-1, with D unclear. Germline CDR1 reads SGHVS; CDR2 reads FQNEAQ. Trimming took 3 bases from V and 0 from J, leaving 8 bases between them. CDR3 size: 14 residues. The chain's CDR3 is CASSFNEMNTEAFF. In DNA form, the CDR3 reads TGTGCCAGCAGCTTCAACGAGATGAACACTGAAGCTTTCTTT.

The chain couples TRBV4-1 to TRBJ1-4; the D is unclear. The CDR3 is 13 amino acids. V was clipped by 4 bases and J by 5 bases, with 8 bases between them. Germline CDR1 MGHRA, CDR2 YSYEKL. The DNA of the CDR3 is TGCGCCAGCAGCCCCGGGGTAAATGAAAAACTGTTTTTT. Residues: CASSPGVNEKLFF.

CDR3 nucleotide sequence: TGTGCCAGCAGAACAGGGGCCGCGTTCGGGGAGCTGTTTTTT. Translated, it gives CASRTGAAFGELFF. This rearrangement joins TRBV7-9 to TRBJ2-2, with 7 bases fitting TRBD1. V was clipped by 6 bases and J by 7 bases; unmatched bases: 8. The length of the CDR3 is 14 residues. The germline V gene has CDR1 SEHNR and CDR2 FQNEAQ (reference sequence).

The chain carries TRBV4-1 and TRBJ2-3; D perhaps matches TRBD2 (6 bases). The length of the CDR3 is 18 residues. Germline V lookup: CDR1 MGHRA, CDR2 YSYEKL. Trimming shortened V by 3 bases and J by 1 base, and 20 bases separated the two germline ends. CDR3 region: CASSHIRGYEGGTDTQYF. Written as DNA, the CDR3 is TGCGCCAGCAGCCATATCCGGGGGTATGAGGGTGGCACAGATACGCAGTATTTT.

V gene TRBV6-1 combines with J gene TRBJ2-3, with D possibly TRBD2 on 5 matching bases. Germline CDR1 and CDR2: MNHNS and SASEGT. V was cut by 6 bases and J by 4 bases, with 11 bases left in between. The length of the CDR3 is 13 residues. CDR3 residues: CASRDEGADTQYF. CDR3 DNA sequence: TGTGCCAGCAGAGATGAGGGAGCAGATACGCAGTATTTT.

This sequence joins TRBV6-6 and TRBJ2-7; TRBD2 aligns across 9 bases. The CDR3 length is 16 residues. Germline assignment: CDR1 MNHNY and CDR2 SVGAGI (reference sequence). The junction had 8 bases not matched to a gene; V was cut back by 4 bases and J by 1 base. CDR3 nucleotides: TGTGCCAGCAGTTCCGGGCGGGGGGGCCGTTCCTACGAGCAGTACTTC. This codes for CASSSGRGGRSYEQYF.

The J gene is TRBJ2-7, the V gene TRBV5-4, with TRBD1 identical over 9 bases. Per germline, CDR1 SGHNT and CDR2 YYREEE (reference sequence). V trimming: 4 bases; J trimming: 3 bases; junction bases outside the gene matches: 5. This CDR3 spans 14 amino acids. Here the CDR3 DNA reads TGTGCCAGCAGCCGGGACAGGGAGGTCTACGAGCAGTACTTC. This codes for CASSRDREVYEQYF.

The rearrangement joins TRBV4-2 to TRBJ2-2; the D gene is possibly TRBD1 (5 bases). V dropped 2 bases and J dropped 6 bases, with 10 bases sitting between them. Per the germline V gene, CDR1 is LGHNA and CDR2 is YNFKEQ. This CDR3 contains 14 residues. The CDR3 DNA sequence: TGTGCCAGCAGCCAAAGGGGAAAGTCCGGGGAGCTGTTTTTT. It is translated as CASSQRGKSGELFF.

V usage is TRBV7-2 and J usage is TRBJ1-1; TRBD1 agrees at 8 bases. The trim removed 5 bases at V and 7 bases at J, leaving 6 bases unmatched. The CDR3 is made up of 13 amino acids. CDR1 is SGHTA and CDR2 is FQGNSA in the germline V gene. The CDR3 DNA sequence: TGTGCCAGCAGCCCGGGACAGGCCCGTGAAGCTTTCTTT. Translating gives CASSPGQAREAFF.

The CDR3, as DNA: TGTGCCAGTAGTATTAGCATTTCTAGTGAGCAGTACTTC. Translated: CASSISISSEQYF. The chain couples TRBV19 to TRBJ2-7, with D unresolved. Germline V gene sequence: CDR1 LNHDA, CDR2 SQIVND (reference sequence). CDR3 size: 13 residues. The V gene lost 3 bases and the J gene lost 7 bases, with 13 bases spanning the gap.

The chain couples TRBV18 to TRBJ1-1, with D possibly TRBD1 on 6 matching bases. The ends were cut back, 3 bases at V and 0 bases at J, with 14 bases in the middle. CDR3 size: 16 residues. The germline V gene encodes CDR1 KGHSH and CDR2 LQKENI. The CDR3 loop is CASSPNSDSLNTEAFF. DNA for the CDR3: TGTGCCAGCTCACCTAATTCGGACAGTTTGAACACTGAAGCTTTCTTT.

This clone was seen once. This chain links TRBV7-3 with TRBJ2-3, with 12 bases lining up with TRBD1. CDR1 is SGHTA, CDR2 FQGTGA, per germline. Trimming removed 5 bases from V and 2 bases from J; junction bases left unmatched: 8. This CDR3 spans 17 amino acids. DNA of the CDR3: TGTGCCAGCAGCCCCGGGACAGGGGGCATGGACACAGATACGCAGTATTTT. This encodes CASSPGTGGMDTDTQYF. Full variable domain (missing parts from reference TRBV7-3 and TRBJ2-3): GAGVSQTPSNKVTEKGKYVELRCDPISGHTALYWYRQSLGQGPEFLIYFQGTGAADDSGLPNDRFFAVRPEGSVSTLKIQRTERGDSAVYLCASSPGTGGMDTDTQYFGPGTRLTVL.

This clone was picked up a small number of times. This sequence joins TRBV6-5 and TRBJ2-1; D is possibly TRBD1 (5 bases). CDR1 MNHEY and CDR2 SVGAGI come from the germline V gene. The CDR3 spans 14 residues. The V end lost 6 bases, the J end lost 0 bases, and 9 bases lay between the germline ends. The CDR3 is CASSRVGSYNEQFF. The CDR3 DNA sequence: TGTGCCAGCAGCAGGGTGGGCTCCTACAATGAGCAGTTCTTC.

V usage is TRBV6-1 and J usage is TRBJ2-7, with D uncertain. V lost 6 bases and J lost 0, with 12 bases in between. Germline CDR1 is MNHNS and CDR2 is SASEGT. The CDR3 covers 14 residues. DNA for the CDR3: TGTGCCAGCAGAGAGCTAGGAAGCTCCTACGAGCAGTACTTC. This codes for CASRELGSSYEQYF.

This chain links TRBV2 with TRBJ1-6; unclear D gene. The germline V and J ends were trimmed by 9 bases and 10 bases, with 10 bases remaining between them. Germline V lookup: CDR1 SNHLY, CDR2 FYNNEI. The CDR3 is 11 residues long. The CDR3 is CASKLESPLHF. The CDR3 nucleotides read TGTGCCAGTAAGCTGGAGTCACCCCTCCACTTT.

This sequence joins TRBV29-1 and TRBJ2-7, with 10 bases matching TRBD1. Germline CDR1 reads SQVTM; CDR2 reads ANQGSEA. This CDR3 has 14 residues. The V and J ends lost 7 bases and 1 base, in that order; junction bases with no gene match: 7. The CDR3 sequence: CSAETGGESYEQYF. CDR3 nucleotides: TGCAGCGCTGAGACAGGGGGCGAATCCTACGAGCAGTACTTC.

The chain has TRBV11-2 and TRBJ2-5; TRBD1 agrees at 7 bases. The CDR3 totals 18 residues. CDR1 and CDR2 from the germline V gene are SGHAT and FQNNGV. V lost 0 bases to trimming and J lost 6 bases; unmatched junction nucleotides: 16. CDR3 in amino acids: CASSLDAQQGPLKQTQYF. CDR3 sequence (DNA): TGTGCCAGCAGCTTAGATGCCCAACAGGGGCCTCTCAAACAGACCCAGTACTTC.

The genes are TRBV6-5 and TRBJ2-2; D may be TRBD2 (5 bases). The CDR3 loop spans 14 amino acids. The germline V gene encodes CDR1 MNHEY and CDR2 SVGAGI. V dropped 5 bases and J dropped 6 bases, with 13 bases sitting between them. The chain's CDR3 is CASSPFQEAGELFF. In nucleotides, the CDR3 is TGTGCCAGCAGTCCTTTCCAGGAGGCCGGGGAGCTGTTTTTT.

The rearrangement links TRBV5-6 to TRBJ2-7, with D perhaps matching TRBD2 (5 bases). Germline loops: CDR1 SGHDT, CDR2 YYEEEE. Trimming removed 1 base at V and 7 bases at J, with 21 bases between. This CDR3 is 16 amino acids long. CDR3 nucleotides: TGTGCCAGCAGCTTGAGTGGGAGAGGTAACCTGGGGGAGCAGTACTTC. Its protein product is CASSLSGRGNLGEQYF.